The rows below give T cell receptor beta chains drawn from one sample of a study of blood T cell repertoires in COVID-19. This table comes from immunoSEQ multiplex PCR, and its TCRdb copy is limited to in-frame clones, with some not included. The sample yields under 300,000 clones, about 93% seen once. Sequenced input: PBMCs or T cells enriched from blood (not recorded which). These receptors were taken from a woman between 18 and 29 years old who had recovered from COVID-19. Both conserved end residues are part of each CDR3. A D gene is named only where the DNA matches it firmly. Rows may omit the clone size; those that give it use once, few, many or a size class.

TRBV15,TRBJ2-5,NA,NA,CATSRDQGWLETQYF,TGTGCCACCAGCAGAGATCAGGGGTGGTTGGAGACCCAGTACTTC
TRBV7-2,TRBJ1-4,NA,NA,CASRSSEHATNEKLFF,TGTGCCAGCCGGAGCAGCGAGCATGCAACTAATGAAAAACTGTTTTTT
TRBV6-5,TRBJ1-6,NA,NA,CASSYSGGRGSPLHF,TGTGCCAGCAGTTACTCTGGAGGGAGAGGTTCACCCCTCCACTTT
TRBV4-3,TRBJ1-2,TRBD1,NA,CASSQDRDRFNYGYTF,TGCGCCAGCAGCCAAGATAGGGACAGGTTTAACTATGGCTACACCTTC
TRBV27,TRBJ1-6,TRBD1,NA,CASSLGDRVFSPLHF,TGTGCCAGCAGTTTAGGGGACAGGGTTTTTTCACCCCTCCACTTT
TRBV4-1,TRBJ1-1,NA,NA,CASSQDLILQGPHGAFF,TGCGCCAGCAGCCAAGATTTAATCCTGCAGGGGCCACATGGAGCTTTCTTT
TRBV14,TRBJ2-5,TRBD2,NA,CASSPSGGPQETQYF,TGTGCCAGCAGCCCGAGCGGGGGGCCGCAAGAGACCCAGTACTTC
TRBV24-1,TRBJ2-1,NA,NA,CATSDQGTYNEQFF,TGTGCCACCAGTGATCAGGGAACCTACAATGAGCAGTTCTTC
TRBV7-9,TRBJ2-2,TRBD2,NA,CASSGQPLAGGHRELFF,TGTGCCAGCAGCGGACAACCACTAGCGGGAGGGCACAGGGAGCTGTTTTTT
TRBV4-3,TRBJ2-1,NA,NA,CASSQDSLAQSYNEQFF,TGCGCCAGCAGCCAAGATTCACTAGCTCAATCCTACAATGAGCAGTTCTTC
TRBV5-3,TRBJ2-2,NA,NA,CARPRTEPNTGELFF,TGTGCCAGGCCTAGGACAGAACCGAACACCGGGGAGCTGTTTTTT
TRBV28,TRBJ1-5,TRBD1,NA,CASNLEGTGFNQPQHF,TGTGCCAGCAATCTTGAAGGGACAGGTTTCAATCAGCCCCAGCATTTT
TRBV19,TRBJ1-1,NA,NA,CASGPGSNTEAFF,TGTGCCAGTGGCCCAGGATCGAACACTGAAGCTTTCTTT
TRBV3-1/TRBV3-2,TRBJ2-2,NA,NA,CASSQETRGELFF,TGTGCCAGCAGCCAAGAGACTAGAGGGGAGCTGTTTTTT
TRBV11-2,TRBJ1-2,NA,NA,CASSRTQGLLGYTF,TGTGCCAGCAGTCGCACTCAGGGTCTTTTGGGCTACACCTTC
TRBV2,TRBJ2-1,TRBD2,few,CASSERGNSYNEQFF,TGTGCCAGCAGCGAGCGGGGAAACTCCTACAATGAGCAGTTCTTC
TRBV7-8,TRBJ2-7,TRBD2,NA,CASSQTLAASSYEQYF,TGTGCCAGCAGCCAAACCCTAGCGGCCAGCTCCTACGAGCAGTACTTC
TRBV29-1,TRBJ1-2,TRBD1,NA,CSGQGADGYTF,TGCAGCGGCCAGGGGGCGGATGGCTACACCTTC
TRBV9,TRBJ1-2,TRBD1,NA,CASSLSDRGRGGYTF,TGTGCCAGCAGCCTATCGGACAGGGGAAGGGGTGGCTACACCTTC
TRBV19,TRBJ2-4,NA,NA,CASSILAKNIQYF,TGTGCCAGTAGTATACTAGCCAAAAACATTCAGTACTTC
TRBV5-1,TRBJ1-1,NA,few,CASSLDLASSNTEAFF,TGCGCCAGCAGCCTAGACTTGGCGAGTTCGAACACTGAAGCTTTCTTT
TRBV6-4,TRBJ2-3,NA,NA,CASSSSSTDTQYF,TGTGCCAGCAGTTCTTCTAGCACAGATACGCAGTATTTT
TRBV5-1,TRBJ2-3,NA,NA,CASSTAGRQRADTQYF,TGCGCCAGCAGCACAGCCGGGAGACAAAGAGCAGATACGCAGTATTTT
TRBV6-1,TRBJ1-4,NA,NA,CASSEERGRFREKLFF,TGTGCCAGCAGTGAAGAAAGGGGCAGGTTCCGGGAAAAACTGTTTTTT
TRBV6-6,TRBJ1-2,TRBD1,NA,CASSYEGARLGYTF,TGTGCCAGCAGTTACGAGGGGGCGCGTCTTGGCTACACCTTC
TRBV19,TRBJ2-2,TRBD1,NA,CASRYPGQETTGELFF,TGTGCCAGTCGATACCCAGGACAGGAGACCACCGGGGAGCTGTTTTTT
TRBV11-2,TRBJ2-7,NA,NA,CASSLVSQGGEQYF,TGTGCCAGCAGCTTAGTATCCCAGGGGGGTGAGCAGTACTTC
TRBV11-2,TRBJ1-6,TRBD1,NA,CASSLGGQGVSPLHF,TGTGCCAGCAGCTTAGGGGGCCAGGGGGTTTCACCCCTCCACTTT
TRBV24-1,TRBJ2-7,NA,NA,CATSRGGSYEQYF,TGTGCCACCTCCCGCGGAGGCTCCTACGAGCAGTACTTC
TRBV7-9,TRBJ1-1,NA,NA,CASGRQRNTEAFF,TGTGCCAGCGGAAGACAGCGGAACACTGAAGCTTTCTTT
TRBV7-9,TRBJ2-3,NA,NA,CASSLHLGRGSSTDTQYF,TGTGCCAGCAGCCTACACCTTGGCCGGGGGTCTAGCACAGATACGCAGTATTTT
TRBV7-2,TRBJ1-1,TRBD1,NA,CASSFGQVTEAFF,TGTGCCAGCAGCTTTGGACAGGTCACTGAAGCTTTCTTT
TRBV4-2,TRBJ2-5,NA,NA,CASSTRLTAQETQYF,TGTGCCAGCAGTACCCGACTAACGGCGCAGGAGACCCAGTACTTC
TRBV18,TRBJ1-1,NA,few,CATSTTQNTEAFF,TGTGCCACCTCGACTACACAGAACACTGAAGCTTTCTTT
TRBV10-3,TRBJ1-4,TRBD1,few,CAISELRTGDNEKLFF,TGTGCCATCAGTGAGTTACGGACAGGGGATAATGAAAAACTGTTTTTT
TRBV15,TRBJ2-2,TRBD1,few,CATRKDREDTGELFF,TGTGCCACCAGAAAGGACAGGGAGGACACCGGGGAGCTGTTTTTT
TRBV11-3,TRBJ2-7,TRBD1,many,CASSLDPSRGHDEQYF,TGTGCCAGCAGCTTAGATCCCTCCAGGGGGCACGACGAGCAGTACTTC
TRBV7-2,TRBJ1-2,NA,NA,CASSLEGSRTPLDGYTF,TGTGCCAGCAGCCTTGAGGGAAGTCGTACTCCGCTAGACGGCTACACCTTC
TRBV19,TRBJ2-2,TRBD1,NA,CASSLMTGTSKNTGELFF,TGTGCCAGTAGCCTAATGACAGGGACATCAAAGAACACCGGGGAGCTGTTTTTT
TRBV7-3,TRBJ1-3,NA,NA,CASSLQGNSGNTIYF,TGTGCCAGCAGCTTGCAGGGGAACTCTGGAAACACCATATATTTT
TRBV7-9,TRBJ2-5,TRBD1,NA,CASSSTGTAQETQYF,TGTGCCAGCAGCTCAACCGGGACAGCACAAGAGACCCAGTACTTC
TRBV18,TRBJ1-5,NA,NA,CASSPRQSNQPQHF,TGTGCCAGCTCACCCAGACAGAGCAATCAGCCCCAGCATTTT